This passage covers 28 T cell receptor beta chains from one sample sequenced in a study of T cells in women clearing cervical HPV infection. Clones were sequenced by immunoSEQ multiplex PCR, and TCRdb holds only the in-frame ones, with some missing. This repertoire comprises roughly 42,000 clones; its ten largest clones make up 0.95% to 1.5%. Sequencing was performed on blood buffy coat. These receptors all stem from a woman between 18 and 70 years old with a cervical HPV16 infection that either progressed to CIN3+ or cleared (not recorded which).

On this clone itself: A read error may produce the germline difference seen at one junction end. The sequenced fragment ends 3 residues before the CDR3 boundary, so the rest is inferred from the germline J gene. The chain is built from TRBV4-2 and TRBJ2-7, with D maybe TRBD1 (6 bases). In germline, CDR1 is LGHNA, CDR2 YNFKEQ. The CDR3 spans 14 residues. CDR3 DNA, as far as it was read: TGCGCCAGCAGCCCCGGACAGAAAAGCTACGAG. The encoded protein is CASSPGQKSYE. The whole CDR3 protein reads CASSPGQKSYEQYF.

Details on this clone: The read stops 3 residues short of the end of the CDR3; the missing end is completed from the germline J gene. This specimen includes other DNA sequences encoding the same CDR3. The chain recombines TRBV30 with TRBJ1-3, with D possibly being TRBD1 (5 bases). Trimming pared 7 bases from V and 1 base from J, leaving 8 bases between. This CDR3 has 12 residues. CDR1 GTSNPN and CDR2 SVGIG come from the germline V gene (reference sequence). The sequenced CDR3 bases are TGTGCCTATCAGGGATCTGGAAACACC. Translated: CAYQGSGNT. The complete CDR3 sequence is CAYQGSGNTIYF.

As regards this clone: Read coverage stops 3 residues before the CDR3 terminus; the germline J gene supplies the remainder. The rearrangement links TRBV10-1 to TRBJ2-7, with 10 bases fitting TRBD2. CDR1 WNHNN and CDR2 SYGVQD come from the germline V gene (reference sequence). CDR3 length: 15 residues. V was pared by 1 base and J by 3 bases, with 3 bases of the junction left unmatched. The CDR3 spells CASSEWASGGYEQYF. The covered CDR3 bases are TGCGCCAGCAGTGAGTGGGCTAGCGGGGGCTACGAG.

As for this clone: The read ends 3 residues before the CDR3 terminus; that terminus is restored from the germline J gene. The chain links TRBV7-9 to TRBJ1-1, with TRBD1 matching 8 bases. The CDR3 contains 14 residues. The trim removed 5 bases at V and 1 base at J, leaving 3 bases unmatched. Germline V lookup: CDR1 SEHNR, CDR2 FQNEAQ (reference sequence). CDR3 DNA (partial): TGTGCCAGCAGCCCCGGACAGGGGAACACTGAA. It yields the protein CASSPGQGNTE. In full, the CDR3 is CASSPGQGNTEAFF.

Comment on this clone: The CDR3 goes on 3 residues after the read ends, and that part is filled in from the germline J gene. The V call is TRBV5-1, the J call TRBJ1-4; D is possibly TRBD1 (6 bases). Between the trimmed V and J ends, which lost 2 bases and 2 bases, there was a span of 7 bases. The CDR3 has 14 residues. CDR1 SGHRS and CDR2 YFSETQ come from the germline V gene. This CDR3 is CASSFGQTNEKLFF. The covered CDR3 bases are TGCGCCAGCAGCTTCGGACAGACTAATGAAAAA.

On this clone: The read falls 3 residues short of the CDR3 end, and the missing part is taken from the germline J gene. V gene TRBV19 combines with J gene TRBJ2-3; TRBD2 matches 7 bases. This CDR3 has 15 residues. CDR1 is LNHDA, CDR2 SQIVND, per germline (reference sequence). The J segment lost 2 bases and the V segment lost 6 bases, leaving 8 bases of the junction unmatched. This CDR3 is CASRGGASHTDTQYF. The CDR3 bases that were read are TGTGCCAGTAGGGGAGGGGCCTCACACACAGATACG.

About this clone itself: Read sequence stops 3 residues before the CDR3 end, and the germline J gene provides the missing end. The J gene is TRBJ1-1, the V gene TRBV11-2; 7 nucleotides agree with TRBD1. J was trimmed by 0 bases and V by 5 bases; bases with no gene match: 6. The length of the CDR3 is 15 residues. Per the germline V gene, CDR1 is SGHAT and CDR2 is FQNNGV. Incomplete CDR3 DNA: TGTGCCAGCAGCCGCACCGGGACAGTGAACACTGAA. Its translation: CASSRTGTVNTE. The CDR3 in full is CASSRTGTVNTEAFF.

Turning to this clone: The CDR3 end falls 3 residues outside the read, so it is completed with the germline J gene. The genes are TRBV7-2 and TRBJ1-6, with unresolved D. Germline CDR1 SGHTA, CDR2 FQGNSA. The CDR3 loop spans 14 amino acids. CDR3 DNA, as far as it was read: TGTGCCAGCAGCTTATCGCGACTAGCGGGAGCC. It yields the protein CASSLSRLAGA. The full CDR3 is CASSLSRLAGALHF.

On this clone itself: Coverage ceases 3 residues before the CDR3 finishes, and the germline J gene fills in the end. The chain couples TRBV20-1 to TRBJ2-1; 15 bases map to TRBD2. CDR1 and CDR2 from the germline V gene are DFQATT and SNEGSKA (reference sequence). The CDR3 totals 17 residues. Trimming removed 7 bases from V and 9 bases from J; junction bases left unmatched: 16. The CDR3 DNA, read in part, is TGCAGTGAGCTGCGGACTAGCGGGAGGGGGGGGAGGGGTGAG. Protein product: CSELRTSGRGGRGE. The whole CDR3 protein reads CSELRTSGRGGRGEQFF.

A note on this clone: The CDR3 extends 3 residues past the end of the read, so its final part is completed from the germline J gene. This rearrangement joins TRBV20-1 to TRBJ1-5; 7 bases agree with TRBD1. The CDR3 covers 14 residues. Germline CDR1 is DFQATT and CDR2 is SNEGSKA (reference sequence). V lost 3 bases and J lost 0; bases outside the gene matches: 2. The CDR3 region is CSASEGASNQPQHF. The covered CDR3 bases are TGCAGTGCTAGCGAGGGGGCTAGCAATCAGCCC.

The CDR3 is CASSRVYEQYF. The sequenced part of the CDR3 DNA is TGTGCCAGTTCAAGGGTCTACGAG. The genes are TRBV6-4 and TRBJ2-7; D is undetermined. Read coverage stops 3 residues before the CDR3 terminus; the germline J gene supplies the remainder. V lost 9 bases and J 3 bases, leaving 9 bases between the germline ends. CDR1 is MRHNA and CDR2 is SNTAGT in the germline V gene. The CDR3 is 11 amino acids.

As concerns this clone: Read data end 3 residues before the CDR3 end; the end is taken from the germline J gene. The chain employs TRBV7-9 and TRBJ1-2; D uncertain. This CDR3 has 15 amino acids. From germline, CDR1 is SEHNR and CDR2 FQNEAQ (reference sequence). The sequenced CDR3 bases are TGTGCCAGCAGCTTAGTTATTAGCGGGAGGAATGAC. Its translation: CASSLVISGRND. The entire CDR3 reads CASSLVISGRNDYTF.

Remarks on this clone: The read ends 3 residues before the CDR3 terminus; that terminus is restored from the germline J gene. The chain joins TRBV7-3 to TRBJ1-1; D might be TRBD1 (6 bases). There are 13 residues in the CDR3. V was trimmed by 4 bases and J by 2 bases, leaving 8 bases between them. In germline, CDR1 is SGHTA, CDR2 FQGTGA. The CDR3: CASSWDTNTEAFF. The covered CDR3 bases are TGTGCCAGCAGCTGGGACACCAACACTGAA.

A word on this clone: The read ends 3 residues before the CDR3 terminus; that terminus is restored from the germline J gene. J is TRBJ2-6 and V is TRBV2; D is uncertain. The length of the CDR3 is 16 residues. Trimming stripped 7 bases from V and 0 bases from J, with 13 bases between. The germline gives CDR1 SNHLY, CDR2 FYNNEI. The CDR3 region is CASMARPLSGANVLTF. The CDR3 bases that were read are TGTGCCAGCATGGCCCGCCCCCTCTCTGGGGCCAACGTC.

Of note for this clone: The sequenced fragment ends 3 residues before the CDR3 boundary, so the rest is inferred from the germline J gene. V usage is TRBV5-5 and J usage is TRBJ2-7; the D gene is possibly TRBD2 (6 bases). CDR1 is SGHKS, CDR2 YYEKEE, per germline (reference sequence). CDR3 length: 15 amino acids. The V and J ends lost 3 bases and 6 bases respectively, with 19 bases between them. The CDR3 region is CASSWAGTPSGEQYF. The DNA read from the CDR3 is TGTGCCAGCAGCTGGGCCGGGACTCCCTCGGGCGAG.

Comment on this clone: The read terminates 3 residues ahead of where the CDR3 ends, so the germline J gene completes it. The J gene is TRBJ1-5, the V gene TRBV12-3 or TRBV12-4, with D unresolved. The V and J ends lost 3 bases and 1 base respectively, with 10 bases between them. CDR3 size: 15 residues. CDR3 in amino acids: CASSLSGPSNQPQHF. The part of the CDR3 DNA that was read is TGTGCCAGCAGTTTGAGCGGACCCAGCAATCAGCCC.

Details on this clone: From the germline J gene comes the end of the CDR3, since the read stops 3 residues before it. V and J are TRBV18 and TRBJ2-2; D gene unclear. Deletions cut 5 bases from V and 6 bases from J, with 19 bases between. Per the germline V gene, CDR1 is KGHSH and CDR2 is LQKENI. This CDR3 is built from 16 residues. Here the CDR3 reads CASSLTPPRRSGELFF. The DNA read from the CDR3 is TGTGCCAGCTCATTGACTCCACCGCGCCGGTCCGGGGAG.

As concerns this clone: The DNA ends 3 residues before the CDR3 does, and the rest of the CDR3 is filled in from the germline J gene. The chain couples TRBV18 to TRBJ1-1; no firm D call. Germline V CDR1 and CDR2: KGHSH, LQKENI. CDR3 length equals 12 residues. CDR3 in amino acids: CASSPVTDTAFF. The DNA read from the CDR3 is TGTGCCAGCTCACCGGTTACAGATACG. The whole variable domain, remainder taken from reference TRBV18 and TRBJ1-1, is NAGVMQNPRHLVRRRGQEARLRCSPMKGHSHVYWYRQLPEEGLKFMVYLQKENIIDESGMPKERFSAEFPKEGPSILRIQQVVRGDSAAYFCASSPVTDTAFFGQGTRLTVV.

About this clone itself: The CDR3 goes on 3 residues after the read ends, and that part is filled in from the germline J gene. The rearrangement joins TRBV20-1 to TRBJ2-4; tentatively, D is TRBD2 (5 bases). The CDR3 loop spans 13 amino acids. Germline V gene data show CDR1 as DFQATT and CDR2 as SNEGSKA (reference sequence). V lost 6 bases and J lost 3, with 12 bases in between. This CDR3 is CSAYGVDKNIQYF. The sequenced CDR3 bases are TGCAGTGCGTACGGGGTCGACAAAAACATT.

Concerning this clone: The read finishes 3 residues shy of the CDR3 end, and the germline J gene is used to complete it. The chain recombines TRBV29-1 with TRBJ1-2; a possible D gene is TRBD1 (6 bases). Trimming stripped 8 bases from V and 7 bases from J, with 17 bases between. Germline CDR1 and CDR2: SQVTM and ANQGSEA. This CDR3 contains 12 residues. The part of the CDR3 DNA that was read is TGCAGCCCAGTACAGGGATTAACTGGC. Translation: CSPVQGLTG. From start to end, the CDR3 is CSPVQGLTGYTF.

With respect to this clone: The read finishes 3 residues shy of the CDR3 end, and the germline J gene is used to complete it. The chain recombines TRBV7-9 with TRBJ2-4, with D possibly matching TRBD2 (7 bases). This CDR3 has 14 amino acids. Germline CDR1 SEHNR, CDR2 FQNEAQ (reference sequence). Incomplete CDR3 DNA: TGTGCCAGCAGCTTAGAGCAGGGGCGCGGGGGT. It codes for CASSLEQGRGG. The CDR3 in its entirety is CASSLEQGRGGQYF.

Comment on this clone: The CDR3 end is not reached by the read, which stops 3 residues before it; the germline J gene fills it in. This rearrangement joins TRBV10-3 to TRBJ1-2; weak D call: TRBD1 (6 bases). This CDR3 has 14 amino acids. In germline, CDR1 is ENHRY, CDR2 SYGVKD. V dropped 4 bases and J dropped 5 bases, with 14 bases sitting between them. The covered CDR3 bases are TGTGCCATCAGTGCCCAACAGGGAACGTATGGC. Protein: CAISAQQGTYG. The whole CDR3 protein reads CAISAQQGTYGYTF.

As to this clone: The read gets to within 3 residues of the CDR3 end, and the germline J gene fills in the rest. The chain joins TRBV9 to TRBJ2-7; 9 positions match TRBD2. V gave up 0 bases and J gave up 2 bases; unmatched junction bases: 3. The CDR3 sequence is 15 residues long. From germline, CDR1 is SGDLS and CDR2 YYNGEE. CDR3 loop: CASSVAGGGAYEQYF. The part of the CDR3 DNA that was read is TGTGCCAGCAGCGTAGCTGGCGGGGGGGCCTACGAG.

The CDR3 spells CAGTSGGYRELFF. The DNA read from the CDR3 is TGTGCCGGGACTAGCGGGGGGTACCGGGAG. The rearrangement links TRBV30 to TRBJ2-2, with 15 bases identical to TRBD2. The read terminates 3 residues ahead of where the CDR3 ends, so the germline J gene completes it. This CDR3 has 13 amino acids. The V gene's germline CDR1 is GTSNPN and CDR2 SVGIG (reference sequence). J lost 9 bases, V lost 8 bases, and 4 bases had no gene match.

As to this clone: At one end, the junction sequence differs from germline, possibly due to a read error. The sequenced fragment ends 3 residues before the CDR3 boundary, so the rest is inferred from the germline J gene. Other DNA sequences within the sample encode an identical CDR3. The rearrangement uses TRBV19 and TRBJ1-3; 10 bases are shared with TRBD1. This CDR3 is 15 amino acids long. CDR1 is LNHDA and CDR2 is SQIVND in the germline V gene (reference sequence). The covered CDR3 bases are TGTGCCAGTAGCCTGACAGGGGGCTCTGGAAACACT. Residues: CASSLTGGSGNT. From start to end, the CDR3 is CASSLTGGSGNTIYF.

A remark on this clone: The CDR3 is cut off 3 residues early in the read; its end comes from the germline J gene. The chain recombines TRBV5-1 with TRBJ1-2; D is undetermined. The CDR3 contains 16 residues. In germline, CDR1 is SGHRS, CDR2 YFSETQ. V lost 0 bases and J lost 1, with 13 bases in between. This chain's CDR3 is CASSLGLGRNNYGYTF. The sequenced CDR3 bases are TGCGCCAGCAGCTTGGGGTTGGGCAGAAATAACTATGGC.

On this clone: The read halts 3 residues ahead of the CDR3 end, with the missing end drawn from the germline J gene. The V call is TRBV10-1, the J call TRBJ2-2; possibly TRBD2 for D (5 bases). Germline V gene lookup returns CDR1 WNHNN and CDR2 SYGVQD (reference sequence). Deletions cut 8 bases from V and 4 bases from J, with 14 bases between. The CDR3 runs 14 residues. The DNA read from the CDR3 is TGCGCCAGCCGGGGTGGGCTGAGCACCGGGGAG. Protein product: CASRGGLSTGE. In full, the CDR3 reads CASRGGLSTGELFF.

On this clone itself: The read ends 3 residues shy of where the CDR3 ends; the end is completed using the germline J gene. The chain has TRBV5-1 and TRBJ2-5; the D gene is possibly TRBD1 (6 bases). Germline assignment: CDR1 SGHRS and CDR2 YFSETQ. The V gene lost 2 bases and the J gene lost 4 bases, with 18 bases spanning the gap. This CDR3 spans 16 amino acids. The CDR3 reads CASSFSPDSYRETQYF. The part of the CDR3 DNA that was read is TGCGCCAGCAGCTTTTCCCCGGACAGTTACCGAGAGACC.